The clone carrying this TCR beta chain was observed once. The table came from immunoSEQ multiplex PCR; TCRdb's copy has only in-frame clones and leaves some out. The table has about 260,000 clones, approximately 82% seen once; the top ten hold about 4.6%. This sample is drawn from a study of blood T cell repertoires in COVID-19. Deletions cut 5 bases from V and 2 bases from J, with 10 bases between. Germline V lookup: CDR1 MDHEN, CDR2 SYDVKM. This CDR3 has 15 amino acids. The chain has TRBV28 and TRBJ1-6; D not resolved. The source of this sequence is a man between 60 and 70 years old who had recovered from COVID-19. Sample: peripheral blood. This CDR3 reads CASSPPGAYNSPLHF. CDR3 nucleotides: TGTGCCAGCAGTCCCCCCGGGGCCTATAATTCACCCCTCCACTTT.